This T cell receptor (beta chain) was recovered during a study of cytomegalovirus exposure and HLA in healthy donors (dated by TCRdb to between 2016 and 2019). Background for the entire study: An earlier analysis of approximately 550 of the donors reported approximately 270 Gb of sequence data and 117 million unique TCR beta sequences from about 179 million T cells. Rather than drawing on any new phenotypic data, the later analysis identified candidate immune exposures from TCR beta sequences and the way those sequences occurred across donors. To predict cytomegalovirus infection status, the study combined high-throughput TCR immunosequencing, statistical association of individual TCRs with disease status, and machine learning. The number of donors typed differed by locus, with 629-630 for A, B, C, DRB1 and DQB1, about 500 for DQA1, under 610 for DPA1, and over 400 for DPB1. The study aimed to test whether cataloging public T cell receptors could reveal signatures of past pathogen exposure. Class I and class II HLA loci were covered by the typing at four-digit resolution. Of the approximately 400 genotyped donors, 65% to 90% fell in the genetic ancestry cluster associated with self-reported Caucasian donors. Besides the first cohort of roughly 640 subjects, a separate validation cohort made up of 120 different subjects was used. All discovery cohort repertoires had been generated on a single sequencing platform. On average, around 240,000 unique TCR beta nucleotide sequences were sequenced per donor among about 400 genotyped donors of the cohort, with around 19% of those sequences being non-productive. An early release that covered about 640 HLA-typed donors contained around 300 gigabases of sequencing data and about 84 million unique TCR sequences. A later genetic analysis took genome-wide SNP genotypes for about three fifths of the 666 donors and used that subset as a discovery cohort. Because of strong linkage in the cohort, roughly five DR-DQ haplotypes were treated as single units for association and clustering. The T cell repertoires of some 700 subjects were profiled by immunosequencing and related to cytomegalovirus serostatus. Alongside the repertoire data, information on donor age, sex, ethnicity and CMV serostatus was compiled. A later analysis re-analyzed previously published TCR beta repertoires from 600 to 850 donors and added high-resolution HLA genotyping to study TCR occurrence patterns. An earlier analysis of some 600 of the donors applied high-throughput TCR beta sequencing to assess whether each TCR beta V gene segment acted as functional or pseudogenic. What the study reported, not specific to this receptor: A later genetic analysis associated a missense DCLRE1C variant with V-gene and J-gene trimming of TCR beta chains, and an independent cohort replicated the association. Because the 87-base-pair reads could not distinguish some IMGT-functional V segments, including TRBV6-2 and TRBV6-3, those segments were excluded. At a false discovery rate of 0.05, a later analysis linked some 18,000 TCR beta sequences to specific HLA alleles. Because counts were too low, more than 15 rarely observed V segments, including chromosome 9 orphons, were excluded from the earlier analysis of 587 of the donors. A later analysis found that HLA-associated TCR beta chains were more clonally expanded and had lower generation probabilities than equally common non-associated chains. A total of 150 to 200 TCR beta chains were listed by the study as associated with cytomegalovirus. In a later genetic analysis, fewer N-insertions in productive TCRs were reported among donors in an Asian-associated ancestry cluster than the roughly 640-donor mean. A further reported finding was that TCR beta sequences accurately predicted the HLA-A and HLA-B alleles for most subjects in the first cohort. In a later analysis, the rate of TCR association differed among HLA loci, with DRB1 alleles having the most associated TCRs and HLA-C alleles having the fewest. HLA typing was unavailable for some donors at each locus, so association tests used only the typed subset. While some public TCRs were present in many individuals, most TCR sequences turned up only very rarely across donors. A cluster of highly shared sequence variants was judged likely to represent a technical artifact of the sequencing pipeline. Correlated functional status among segregating V segments might be attributable to linkage disequilibrium, but an unknown experimental factor could not be ruled out. In a later analysis, most CMV-associated TCR beta chains were found to appear HLA-restricted, with HLA associations seemingly driven largely by CMV exposure. According to a later analysis, parvovirus B19, influenza, CMV and Epstein-Barr virus appeared linked to several top co-occurrence clusters. CMV serostatus was the only immune exposure information available for the cohort. A few of the identified cytomegalovirus-associated TCR beta chains were confirmed in vitro to be specific for cytomegalovirus antigens. In an earlier analysis of 587 of the donors, most TCR beta V segments appeared in productive rearrangements about 87% or about 30% of the time, broadly matching IMGT annotations. The presence/absence analyses assumed that sequencing depth was roughly uniform across donors, and that assumption may not be true. In both the original and validation cohorts, the classifier was reported to diagnose cytomegalovirus status with high specificity and sensitivity. In this cohort, only TCR beta chains were sequenced, and detectable features were limited by the absence of alpha or paired-chain data. When HLA alleles, especially DR and DQ, strongly co-occurred, TCR associations were difficult to assign to individual alleles. The authors suggested that the approach could potentially be generalized to other disease states and immunological phenotypes.

The library relied on the immunoSEQ multiplex PCR assay. A mixture of 60 forward primers for TCR Vbeta segments and 13 reverse primers for TCR Jbeta segments was used in the multiplex PCR. The CDR3 region of rearranged TCR beta genes was amplified from genomic DNA with a multiplex PCR assay. Amplified TCR beta libraries were sequenced as 87-base-pair reads on the Illumina HiSeq System. Processing in the source paper ran as follows. Across the roughly 640 repertoires, a later analysis counted roughly 77 million unique TCR beta chains, roughly 11 million of which were shared by at least two donors. Raw reads were error-corrected and collapsed into unique sequences with a nearest-neighbor algorithm that merged closely related sequences to remove PCR and sequencing errors. Alignment of CDR3 sequences to IMGT reference sequences was used to assign V, D and J gene segments. For a sequence to be retained, at least a six-nucleotide match to both a V gene segment and a J gene segment was required. A rearrangement counted as productive if the CDR3 had no stop codons and remained in frame with V and J, and every other rearrangement counted as non-productive. Following IMGT convention, CDR3 was defined as the stretch from the second conserved V-encoded cysteine up to the conserved J-encoded phenylalanine. Sequences without an unambiguous match to a single V gene segment were excluded from the earlier analysis of 500 to 700 of the donors. In an earlier analysis of roughly 600 of the donors, a V segment was called functional when productive rearrangements were above 56.7%, and segregating when the standard deviation between donors exceeded 5%. To diagnose cytomegalovirus status from the catalog of TCR beta chain sequences, a statistical classification framework was built. A later analysis assigned V and J genes by comparing TCR nucleotide sequences with IMGT/GENE-DB human TR gene sequences. The TCRdist pipeline was used in a later analysis to assign CDR3 sequences and most-parsimonious VDJ recombination scenarios. In a later analysis, every TCR beta chain was defined by the combination of its CDR3 amino acid sequence and its V-gene family, and reads without a unique V-gene family were dropped. To address suspected cross-contamination and a sequencing artifact, a later analysis removed some 620 highly shared, low-generation-probability nucleotide sequences. For each public chain, a later analysis derived a clonal expansion index from normalized ranks of inferred template counts within each repertoire. A later analysis computed generation probabilities with a VDJ recombination model fitted to out-of-frame rearrangements, and checked the results against IGoR. In a later analysis, TCR-TCR, TCR-HLA and TCR-CMV co-occurrence was scored with hypergeometric tests, and a repertoire-size bias correction was applied to TCR pairs. In a later analysis, false discovery rates were estimated by permuting HLA or CMV assignments 20 times. In a later analysis, co-occurring TCRs were grouped using DBSCAN, and TCRdist sequence similarity was added for clustering within HLA-allele-positive subsets. Repertoires with fewer than 30,000 or more than 120,000 public chains were left out of co-occurrence clustering, as were about five repertoires with anomalous nucleotide sharing. The table comes from immuneACCESS by way of TCRdb, which keeps in-frame sequences with V and J called. Part of the clones is missing from these tables; in studies checked, under half for an unresolved V gene and the rest for unknown reasons. V, J and clone size were drawn from that table, and D and trimming were deduced from the DNA. Across this sample there are 250,000 to 350,000 clones, with just over 85% seen only once. The ten most abundant clones make up 3.5% to 4% of the sample.

The cohort consisted of fewer than 700 healthy bone marrow donors. Cohort members were all nominally healthy when sampled, although unrecorded immune exposures were likely present. The donor was CMV seropositive and was included in the group of approximately 300 seropositive cohort members. Every donor gave a peripheral blood sample, and the peripheral blood mononuclear cells from that sample were used for TCR beta sequencing. Genomic DNA was extracted from the blood cell samples with the Qiagen DNeasy Blood Extraction Kit. Deletion took 3 bases off V and 7 bases off J, with a span of 18 bases between the germline ends. CDR1 and CDR2 (LNHDA, SQIVND) derive from the germline V gene (reference sequence). CDR3 length: 16 amino acids, cysteine to phenylalanine. The entry retains the CDR3 DNA only, 48 bases that are in frame from base 1. In regard to this clone: The target of this receptor is not known. No much larger clonotype is one base removed from it; base qualities were not supplied.

The chain joins TRBV19 to TRBJ1-4; the D gene is not confidently resolved. The receptor's source is a middle-aged man in good health and CMV-seropositive. The sample consisted of PBMCs. The nucleotide sequence is given as TGTGCCAGTAGTATTCTAGCCGTCCAGGACGGTGAAAAACTGTTTTTT. This gives the protein CASSILAVQDGEKLFF. Where the CDR3 stops, the reference TRBV19 and TRBJ1-4 genes take over; the full variable domain is DGGITQSPKYLFRKEGQNVTLSCEQNLNHDAMYWYRQDPGQGLRLIYYSQIVNDFQKGDIAEGYSVSREKKESFPLTVTSAQKNPTAFYLCASSILAVQDGEKLFFGSGTQLSVL.